The 20 T cell receptor beta chains given below trace back to one sample, sequenced in a study of T cell responses to AZD1222 COVID-19 vaccine (dated by TCRdb to the early 2020s). The time point label, as the study defines it: baseline before first vaccination. Libraries were made using the immunoSEQ multiplex PCR assay. What TCRdb holds here is the immuneACCESS table cut down to in-frame rearrangements. Part of the clones is not present; checked against another copy, under half of the missing clones reflect an unresolved V gene, and the others are unexplained. For this sample there are about 140,000 clones; approximately 92% appear just once. Approximately 3.4% of the sample comes from the top ten. The specimen was peripheral blood, collected on day 0 of AZD1222 vaccination. These receptors all stem from an adult in good health.

This chain connects TRBV18 to TRBJ2-5; D may be TRBD1 or TRBD2 (5 bases each). This CDR3 contains 15 residues. CDR1 and CDR2 (germline): KGHSH, LQKENI. V shed 5 bases and J shed 7 bases, with 20 bases lying between them. CDR3 in amino acids: CASSTAGATRGTQYF. In DNA form, the CDR3 reads TGTGCCAGCTCAACTGCCGGGGCAACAAGGGGGACCCAGTACTTC.

The chain links TRBV30 to TRBJ1-1; no clear D. The germline CDR1 and CDR2 sequences are GTSNPN and SVGIG (reference sequence). V lost 4 bases, J lost 2 bases, and 8 bases lay in between. CDR3 length: 12 amino acids. CDR3 loop: CAWNPVNTEAFF. The DNA of the CDR3 is TGTGCCTGGAACCCGGTTAACACTGAAGCTTTCTTT. The whole variable domain, remainder taken from reference TRBV30 and TRBJ1-1, is SQTIHQWPATLVQPVGSPLSLECTVEGTSNPNLYWYRQAAGRGLQLLFYSVGIGQISSEVPQNLSASRPQDRQFILSSKKLLLSDSGFYLCAWNPVNTEAFFGQGTRLTVV.

This clone was detected once. V gene TRBV10-1 combines with J gene TRBJ2-3; D not resolved. Germline lookup yields CDR1 WNHNN and CDR2 SYGVQD (reference sequence). Trimming cost V 2 bases and J 2 bases, with 14 bases left between them. This CDR3 region has 16 residues. CDR3 in DNA: TGCGCCAGCAGTGAGCGTGGCAGAGGAAACACAGATACGCAGTATTTT. This sequence encodes CASSERGRGNTDTQYF.

This clone appeared a single time. The rearrangement links TRBV10-1 to TRBJ2-5; 13 bases fit TRBD2. The CDR3 extends over 15 amino acids. V was clipped by 2 bases and J by 5 bases; unmatched bases: 2. In germline, CDR1 is WNHNN, CDR2 SYGVQD (reference sequence). The CDR3 reads CASSEGLAGAETQYF. The DNA for the CDR3 is TGCGCCAGCAGTGAGGGACTAGCGGGAGCGGAGACCCAGTACTTC.

A single count supports this clone. The chain employs TRBV10-3 and TRBJ1-3, with D possibly TRBD1 on 6 matching bases. The V gene's germline CDR1 is ENHRY and CDR2 SYGVKD. The CDR3 loop spans 18 amino acids. V was cut by 4 bases and J by 0 bases, with 19 bases left in between. CDR3 region: CAISVSPTGYFSGNTIYF. The DNA for the CDR3 is TGTGCCATCAGTGTCAGCCCGACAGGTTACTTCTCTGGAAACACCATATATTTT.

The V and J genes are TRBV11-2 and TRBJ2-5; 10 bases agree with TRBD2. CDR3 length: 15 residues. V lost 3 bases to trimming and J lost 2 bases; unmatched junction nucleotides: 3. CDR1 SGHAT and CDR2 FQNNGV come from the germline V gene. In nucleotides, the CDR3 is TGTGCCAGCAGCTTCATACTAGCGGGGCAAGAGACCCAGTACTTC. This gives the protein CASSFILAGQETQYF.

This clone is medium-sized in the sample. The chain uses TRBV9 and TRBJ2-1, with 8 bases fitting TRBD2. There are 15 residues in the CDR3. With 3 bases clipped from V and 6 bases from J, the junction kept 8 bases outside the gene matches. Germline V gene data show CDR1 as SGDLS and CDR2 as YYNGEE. The CDR3 nucleotides are TGTGCCAGCAGCGCCAGCGGGAGTGGGGGCAATGAGCAGTTCTTC. It specifies CASSASGSGGNEQFF.

CDR3 in DNA: TGTGCCAGCAGCTCCTTTGCAGGGGGCGCCGGGACTGAAGCTTTCTTT. This encodes CASSSFAGGAGTEAFF. The chain is built from TRBV7-9 and TRBJ1-1; TRBD1 aligns across 8 bases. Unmatched junction bases numbered 12, after V lost 4 bases and J lost 5 bases. Germline lookup yields CDR1 SEHNR and CDR2 FQNEAQ (reference sequence). The CDR3 has 16 residues.

V usage is TRBV5-6 and J usage is TRBJ2-5; 7 bases map to TRBD1. The CDR3 contains 17 residues. Germline-derived CDR1 and CDR2 are SGHDT and YYEEEE. V shed 2 bases, J shed 4 bases, and the junction held 14 bases outside the gene matches. The CDR3 is CASSLRGRTEELETQYF. The DNA for the CDR3 is TGTGCCAGCAGCTTAAGGGGGCGAACCGAAGAACTAGAGACCCAGTACTTC. Full variable domain (remainder filled in from reference TRBV5-6 and TRBJ2-5): DAGVTQSPTHLIKTRGQQVTLRCSPKSGHDTVSWYQQALGQGPQFIFQYYEEEERQRGNFPDRFSGHQFPNYSSELNVNALLLGDSALYLCASSLRGRTEELETQYFGPGTRLLVL.

This clone showed up just once. V gene TRBV19 combines with J gene TRBJ1-5, with 11 bases that match TRBD1. Germline loops: CDR1 LNHDA, CDR2 SQIVND (reference sequence). V dropped 5 bases and J dropped 0; count of bases not matched to a gene: 6. CDR3 size: 17 residues. CDR3 region: CASSSGQGALSNQPQHF. The CDR3 DNA reads as TGTGCCAGTAGTTCAGGACAGGGGGCACTTAGCAATCAGCCCCAGCATTTT.

The CDR3 spells CASTQDRGPYNEQFF. The DNA of the CDR3 is TGTGCCAGCACTCAGGACAGGGGGCCCTACAATGAGCAGTTCTTC. The chain couples TRBV6-4 to TRBJ2-1; 11 positions match TRBD1. The V segment lost 7 bases and the J segment 2 bases; nucleotides outside the gene matches: 4. Germline values: CDR1 MRHNA, CDR2 SNTAGT. This CDR3 contains 15 residues.

This chain joins TRBV6-5 and TRBJ1-4, with 7 nucleotides matching TRBD1. There are 15 residues in the CDR3. The V gene end was trimmed by 8 bases and the J gene end by 8 bases; junction bases not matched to a gene: 14. Germline CDR1 MNHEY, CDR2 SVGAGI. The CDR3, as DNA: TGTGCCAGCCGGGGGCGGACAGGTGTCATAGAAAAACTGTTTTTT. It is translated as CASRGRTGVIEKLFF.

The V call is TRBV5-4, the J call TRBJ1-3; 9 bases match TRBD1. This CDR3 has 19 amino acids. Germline trimming cut 0 bases from V and 7 bases from J; bases unmatched to any gene: 17. CDR1 and CDR2 from the germline V gene are SGHNT and YYREEE (reference sequence). The CDR3 loop is CASSLAPGQGRLSMNTIYF. In DNA, the CDR3 is TGTGCCAGCAGCTTGGCCCCGGGACAGGGTAGATTGTCGATGAACACCATATATTTT.

The gene calls are TRBV25-1 and TRBJ2-3; 8 positions agree with TRBD2. Germline loops: CDR1 MGHDK, CDR2 SYGVNS. The V and J ends lost 4 bases and 0 bases, in that order; junction bases with no gene match: 6. This CDR3 region has 16 residues. The CDR3 reads CASSVAKRGSTDTQYF. In nucleotides, the CDR3 is TGTGCCAGCAGTGTTGCGAAGCGGGGGAGCACAGATACGCAGTATTTT.

The CDR3 protein is CASSLLGDSSNLFF. As DNA, the CDR3 is TGTGCCAGCAGTTTATTAGGGGACTCCTCAAACTTGTTTTTT. This chain joins TRBV27 and TRBJ1-4, with D possibly TRBD1 on 5 matching bases. CDR1 is MNHEY and CDR2 is SMNVEV in the germline V gene (reference sequence). Trimming removed 1 base from V and 15 bases from J, with 18 bases in between. The CDR3 sequence is 14 residues long.

The chain carries TRBV19 and TRBJ2-1; TRBD2 matches at 11 bases. The CDR3 runs 19 residues. The V gene end was trimmed by 4 bases and the J gene end by 2 bases; junction bases not matched to a gene: 13. In germline, CDR1 is LNHDA, CDR2 SQIVND (reference sequence). CDR3 in amino acids: CASSTPGTSGLSAYNEQFF. CDR3 in DNA: TGTGCCAGTAGTACACCCGGGACTAGCGGTCTATCGGCCTACAATGAGCAGTTCTTC.

The rearrangement uses TRBV28 and TRBJ2-7, with unresolved D. V gave up 6 bases and J gave up 3 bases, with 21 bases separating them. The CDR3 is made up of 16 amino acids. The germline V gene encodes CDR1 MDHEN and CDR2 SYDVKM. The CDR3 protein is CASSSWSTRGVYEQYF. Written as DNA, the CDR3 is TGTGCCAGCAGCTCCTGGTCGACTCGAGGCGTCTACGAGCAGTACTTC.

The chain has TRBV15 and TRBJ2-7, with TRBD1 identical over 7 bases. The V gene end was trimmed by 5 bases and the J gene end by 1 base; junction bases not matched to a gene: 2. CDR1 and CDR2 from the germline V gene are LNHNV and YYDKDF (reference sequence). The CDR3 consists of 13 residues. The CDR3 DNA is TGTGCCACCAGCCAGGGACAGTCCTACGAGCAGTACTTC. Translation: CATSQGQSYEQYF.

In its sample, this clone was seen once. The V gene is TRBV6-5, the J gene TRBJ1-3, with a tentative D call TRBD1 (6 bases). Germline-derived CDR1 and CDR2 are MNHEY and SVGAGI. The CDR3 is made up of 14 amino acids. V lost 0 bases, J lost 4 bases, and 7 bases lay in between. CDR3 DNA sequence: TGTGCCAGCAGTTACTCGGGACAAGGAAACACCATATATTTT. The encoded protein is CASSYSGQGNTIYF.

V usage is TRBV7-9 and J usage is TRBJ1-5; D not resolved. Looked up from germline, CDR1 is SEHNR and CDR2 is FQNEAQ (reference sequence). This CDR3 is 16 amino acids long. V lost 1 base and J 2 bases, leaving 12 bases between the germline ends. The CDR3 sequence is CASSLEEGRGNQPQHF. The CDR3 DNA is TGTGCCAGCAGCTTAGAAGAGGGTCGGGGCAATCAGCCCCAGCATTTT.